This is a list of T cell receptor beta chains from one sample in a study of blood T cell repertoires in COVID-19. Profiling relied on immunoSEQ multiplex PCR, and the TCRdb table lists in-frame clones only, not all of them. The table shows some 220,000 clones, with 92% occurring only once. The sequenced sample consisted of peripheral blood. These receptors all come from a man aged 30 to 45 with COVID-19, enrolled during active disease. The CDR3 runs from the conserved cysteine through the conserved F or W. Fields, in order: V gene, D gene, J gene, clone size, CDR3 DNA, CDR3 protein. A D gene is named only where the DNA matches it firmly. The size of a clone is reported for some rows only, either as once, few or many, or as a class for expanded clones.

TRBV19	NA	TRBJ1-5	NA	TGTGCCAGTAGTATATTGGGGGCACGACAGCCCCAGCATTTT	CASSILGARQPQHF
TRBV7-9	TRBD1	TRBJ1-5	NA	TGTGCCAGCAGCTTTTCGACAGGGCCTCAGCCCCAGCATTTT	CASSFSTGPQPQHF
TRBV29-1	TRBD2	TRBJ2-1	NA	TGCAGCGGCTCAACCGGGGGGTACAATGAGCAGTTCTTC	CSGSTGGYNEQFF
TRBV3-1/TRBV3-2	NA	TRBJ2-1	NA	TGTGCCAGCAGCCCACCGGGACTCACCTCGGTCGATGAGCAGTTCTTC	CASSPPGLTSVDEQFF
TRBV5-1	NA	TRBJ2-1	NA	TGCGCCAGCAGCGAACGGGGGGCCGGGTACAATGAGCAGTTCTTC	CASSERGAGYNEQFF
TRBV20-1	NA	TRBJ2-5	NA	TGCAGTGCTAGACCTCAAGAGACCCAGTACTTC	CSARPQETQYF
TRBV19	NA	TRBJ1-1	NA	TGTGCCAGTAGTCCCCTTATGGGGGGGTTGGACACTGAAGCTTTCTTT	CASSPLMGGLDTEAFF
TRBV3-1/TRBV3-2	NA	TRBJ2-5	NA	TGTGCCAGCAGCCAAGATACGGAGAACTACCAAGAGACCCAGTACTTC	CASSQDTENYQETQYF
TRBV27	NA	TRBJ1-5	NA	TGTGCCAGCAGTCCCCAACAGGGTCCGAATCAGCCCCAGCATTTT	CASSPQQGPNQPQHF
TRBV28	NA	TRBJ1-6	NA	TGTGCCAGCAGTTTAAGCGATATCCCTGACCAGCGGGGGGGACCCCTCCACTTT	CASSLSDIPDQRGGPLHF
TRBV6-1	NA	TRBJ1-5	once	TGTGCCAGCAGTGAAGAGACAGGCCCCAATCAGCCCCAGCATTTT	CASSEETGPNQPQHF
TRBV3-1/TRBV3-2	NA	TRBJ2-3	NA	TGTGCCAGCAGCCAAGAACGGTTCACAGATACGCAGTATTTT	CASSQERFTDTQYF
TRBV19	TRBD2	TRBJ2-1	NA	TGTGCCAGTAGTAAGGGACTAGCGGGCTCACTAGATGGGAATGAGCAGTTCTTC	CASSKGLAGSLDGNEQFF
TRBV3-1/TRBV3-2	TRBD1	TRBJ1-1	NA	TGTGCCAGCAGCCAGGTACAGGGGGGGTTCACTGAAGCTTTCTTT	CASSQVQGGFTEAFF
TRBV5-6	NA	TRBJ1-1	NA	TGTGCCAGCAGCCCGTGGGGAGGTCTGACTGAAGCTTTCTTT	CASSPWGGLTEAFF
TRBV19	NA	TRBJ1-2	NA	TGTGCCAGTAGTATTGCCCAGGTCAGCTATGGCTACACCTTC	CASSIAQVSYGYTF
TRBV12-3/TRBV12-4	NA	TRBJ1-1	NA	TGTGCCAGCAGGAACTTGAACACTGAAGCTTTCTTT	CASRNLNTEAFF
TRBV20-1	NA	TRBJ1-2	NA	TGCAGTGCGGGGGGAGAGGGCTACACCTTC	CSAGGEGYTF
TRBV5-1	TRBD1	TRBJ1-2	NA	TGCGCCAGCAGCACTTCCGGGGCCGCAGGGGGCGTCCATGGCTACACCTTC	CASSTSGAAGGVHGYTF
TRBV7-9	TRBD1	TRBJ1-1	NA	TGTGCCAGCAGACAGACAGGGGGCTCATGGTACACTGAAGCTTTCTTT	CASRQTGGSWYTEAFF
TRBV5-6	NA	TRBJ2-2	NA	TGTGCCAGCAGCTTGTACCTGGCGGGTAACACCGGGGAGCTGTTTTTT	CASSLYLAGNTGELFF
TRBV27	NA	TRBJ1-1	NA	TGTGCCAGCAGTTTTATCGGGGTGAGGACTGAAGCTTTCTTT	CASSFIGVRTEAFF
TRBV10-3	NA	TRBJ1-3	NA	TGTGCCATCAGAGAAACGCAGGACTCTGGAAACACCATATATTTT	CAIRETQDSGNTIYF
TRBV9	NA	TRBJ1-1	NA	TGTGCCAGCAGCGTAGTCGGGCCAGGGGAAGCTTTCTTT	CASSVVGPGEAFF
TRBV5-4	NA	TRBJ1-1	few	TGTGCCAGCAGCTTGGCCCCAGGGCTGAACACTGAAGCTTTCTTT	CASSLAPGLNTEAFF
TRBV27	NA	TRBJ1-1	once	TGTGCCAGCAGTTTAAGAGAGAACACTGAAGCTTTCTTT	CASSLRENTEAFF
TRBV2	NA	TRBJ2-1	NA	TGTGCCAGCAGTGACTGGGGCTCGTACAATGAGCAGTTCTTC	CASSDWGSYNEQFF
TRBV15	NA	TRBJ1-2	NA	TGTGCCACCAGCAGAGATCAGGGGTTGGATGGCTACACCTTC	CATSRDQGLDGYTF
TRBV30	TRBD1	TRBJ1-1	NA	TGTGCCTGGACCAAACAGGGGGACACTGAAGCTTTCTTT	CAWTKQGDTEAFF
TRBV4-1	NA	TRBJ1-1	once	TGCGCCAGCAGCCCCCTGGGGGGTAGGGGCACTGAAGCTTTCTTT	CASSPLGGRGTEAFF
TRBV10-1	TRBD1	TRBJ2-7	NA	TGCGCCAGCAGTGATCCCGGGACAGGGGTGGCCTACGAGCAGTACTTC	CASSDPGTGVAYEQYF
TRBV27	NA	TRBJ1-5	NA	TGTGCCAGCAGTTTATTCGGGATCACTAGCAATCAGCCCCAGCATTTT	CASSLFGITSNQPQHF
TRBV6-5	TRBD1	TRBJ1-2	NA	TGTGCCAGCGGAGGACAGGGGGCGCTCCTTGGCTACACCTTC	CASGGQGALLGYTF
TRBV4-1	NA	TRBJ2-3	NA	TGCGCCAGCGCGGATGACGCGAGAAACCGCGATACGCAGTATTTT	CASADDARNRDTQYF
TRBV21-1	NA	TRBJ1-5	NA	TGTGCCCCCCTTTGCGGTGAGCCCCAGCATTTT	CAPLCGEPQHF
TRBV19	TRBD1	TRBJ1-4	NA	TGTGCCAGTAAGGGGGCGGGAATTGAAAAACTGTTTTTT	CASKGAGIEKLFF
TRBV7-6	NA	TRBJ1-1	NA	TGTGCCAGCAGCTTTGAGGTCCGGGGGATGAACACTGAAGCTTTCTTT	CASSFEVRGMNTEAFF
TRBV6-4	NA	TRBJ2-1	NA	TGTGCCAGCAGTGCGGGGGTACCGTACAATGAGCAGTTCTTC	CASSAGVPYNEQFF
TRBV9	NA	TRBJ1-3	NA	TGTGCCAGCAGCGTAGGGTCACCAGCGTCTGGAAACACCATATATTTT	CASSVGSPASGNTIYF
TRBV19	TRBD1	TRBJ2-5	NA	TGTGCCAGTAGTATAGATTCGGACAGGGGGCTTTGTGAGACCCAGTACTTC	CASSIDSDRGLCETQYF
TRBV18	TRBD1	TRBJ2-2	NA	TGTGCCAGCTCACCACGGACAGGATACGCGAACACCGGGGAGCTGTTTTTT	CASSPRTGYANTGELFF